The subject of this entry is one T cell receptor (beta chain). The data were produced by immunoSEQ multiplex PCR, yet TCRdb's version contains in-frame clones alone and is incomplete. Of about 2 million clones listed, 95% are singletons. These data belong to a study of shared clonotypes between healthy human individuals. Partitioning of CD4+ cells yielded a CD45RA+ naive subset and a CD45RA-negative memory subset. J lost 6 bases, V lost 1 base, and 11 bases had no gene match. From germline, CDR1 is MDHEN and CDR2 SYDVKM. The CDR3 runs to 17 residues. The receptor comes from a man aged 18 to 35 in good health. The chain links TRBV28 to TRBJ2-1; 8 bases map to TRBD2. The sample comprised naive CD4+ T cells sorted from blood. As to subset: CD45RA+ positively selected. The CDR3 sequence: CASSLLSGSGGPNEQFF. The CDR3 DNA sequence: TGTGCCAGCAGTTTATTATCCGGGAGCGGGGGCCCCAATGAGCAGTTCTTC.